What follows is one TCR beta chain and its context. This sample stems from a study of blood T cell dynamics during melanoma immunotherapy. Overall study: Patients with metastatic melanoma got pembrolizumab or nivolumab-ipilimumab as first-line care.

Indicated time point: pre-treatment baseline. Sampling occurred pretreatment (T0) and at week 3 (W3), after cycle one of checkpoint blockade. Response was assessed by RECIST 1.1 at 12 weeks, except a couple of rapid progressors. Every bulk PBMC sample received the same 350 ng of DNA. Libraries were prepared by immunoSEQ multiplex PCR; TCRdb keeps only in-frame clonotypes and omits some of them. The sample holds roughly 9,900 clones, around 90% seen once. Sequenced material: blood, taken from a patient treated with checkpoint blockade. This receptor was obtained from a human donor with melanoma.

The CDR3 coding sequence is TGTGCCAGCAGCCCAGGGCCCAGCGGACGGTTGAACACTGAAGCTTTCTTT. Amino acids: CASSPGPSGRLNTEAFF. The V call is TRBV9, the J call TRBJ1-1, with D maybe TRBD1 (5 bases). V was pared by 4 bases and J by 0 bases, with 19 bases between. The CDR3 is made up of 17 amino acids. From germline, CDR1 is SGDLS and CDR2 YYNGEE. Variable domain in full (rest from reference TRBV9 and TRBJ1-1): DSGVTQTPKHLITATGQRVTLRCSPRSGDLSVYWYQQSLDQGLQFLIQYYNGEERAKGNILERFSAQQFPDLHSELNLSSLELGDSALYFCASSPGPSGRLNTEAFFGQGTRLTVV.